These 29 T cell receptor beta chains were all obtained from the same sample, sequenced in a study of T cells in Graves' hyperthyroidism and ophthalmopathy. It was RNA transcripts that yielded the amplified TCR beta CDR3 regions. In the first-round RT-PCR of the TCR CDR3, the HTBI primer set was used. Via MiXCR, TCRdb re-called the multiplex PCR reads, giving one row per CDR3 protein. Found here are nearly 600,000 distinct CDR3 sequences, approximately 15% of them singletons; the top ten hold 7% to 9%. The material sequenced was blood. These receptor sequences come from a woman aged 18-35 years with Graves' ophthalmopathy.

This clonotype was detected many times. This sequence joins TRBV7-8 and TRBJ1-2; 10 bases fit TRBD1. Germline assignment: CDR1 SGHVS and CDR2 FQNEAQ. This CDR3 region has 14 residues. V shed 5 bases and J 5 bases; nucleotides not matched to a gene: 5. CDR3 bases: TGTGCCAGCAGCATACCGGGACAGGGGTATGGCTACACCTTC. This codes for CASSIPGQGYGYTF.

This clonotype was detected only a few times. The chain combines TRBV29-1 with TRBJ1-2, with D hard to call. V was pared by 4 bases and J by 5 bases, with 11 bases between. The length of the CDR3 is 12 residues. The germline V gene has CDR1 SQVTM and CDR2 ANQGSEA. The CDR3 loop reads CSVVSEQYGYTF. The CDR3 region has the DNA TGCAGCGTTGTTTCCGAGCAATATGGCTACACCTTC.

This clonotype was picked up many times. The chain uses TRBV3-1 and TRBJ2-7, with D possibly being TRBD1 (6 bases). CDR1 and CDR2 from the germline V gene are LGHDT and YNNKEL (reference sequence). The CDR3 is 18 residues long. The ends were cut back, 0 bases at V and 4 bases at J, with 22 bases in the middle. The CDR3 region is CASSQEPPDSPQSYEQYF. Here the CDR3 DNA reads TGTGCCAGCAGCCAAGAACCGCCGGACAGCCCACAGAGTTACGAGCAGTACTTC.

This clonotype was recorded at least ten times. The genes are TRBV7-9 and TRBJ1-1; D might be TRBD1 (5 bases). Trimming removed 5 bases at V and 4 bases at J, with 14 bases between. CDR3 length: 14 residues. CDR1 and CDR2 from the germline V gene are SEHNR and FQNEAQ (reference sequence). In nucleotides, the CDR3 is TGTGCCAGCAGCGGCCAAGACAGTCGCACTGAAGCTTTCTTT. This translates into CASSGQDSRTEAFF.

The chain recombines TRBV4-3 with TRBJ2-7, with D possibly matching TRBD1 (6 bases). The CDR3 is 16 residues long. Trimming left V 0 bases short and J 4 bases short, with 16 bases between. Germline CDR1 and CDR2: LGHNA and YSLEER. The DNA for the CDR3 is TGCGCCAGCAGCCAAGAATCCCAGGGGCGTCTGTACGAGCAGTACTTC. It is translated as CASSQESQGRLYEQYF.

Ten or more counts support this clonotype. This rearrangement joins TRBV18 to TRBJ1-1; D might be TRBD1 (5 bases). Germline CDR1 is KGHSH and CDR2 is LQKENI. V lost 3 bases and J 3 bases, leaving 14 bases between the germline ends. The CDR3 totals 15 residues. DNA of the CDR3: TGTGCCAGCTCACCCAGGACAACAAGGGACACTGAAGCTTTCTTT. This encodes CASSPRTTRDTEAFF.

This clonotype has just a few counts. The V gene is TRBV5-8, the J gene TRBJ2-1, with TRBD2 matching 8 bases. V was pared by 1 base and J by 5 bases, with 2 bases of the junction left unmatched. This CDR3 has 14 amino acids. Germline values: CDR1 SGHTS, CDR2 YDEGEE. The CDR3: CASSLSGSHNEQFF. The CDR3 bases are TGTGCCAGCAGCTTGAGCGGGAGCCACAATGAGCAGTTCTTC.

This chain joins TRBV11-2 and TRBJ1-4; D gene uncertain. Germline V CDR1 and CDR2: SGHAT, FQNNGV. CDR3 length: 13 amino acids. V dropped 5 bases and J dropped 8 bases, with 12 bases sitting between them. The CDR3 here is CASSPSIEEKLFF. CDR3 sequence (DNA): TGTGCCAGCAGCCCCTCCATAGAGGAAAAACTGTTTTTT.

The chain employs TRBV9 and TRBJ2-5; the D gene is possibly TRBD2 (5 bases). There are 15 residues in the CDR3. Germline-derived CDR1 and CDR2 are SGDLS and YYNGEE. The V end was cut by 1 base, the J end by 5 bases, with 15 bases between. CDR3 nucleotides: TGTGCCAGCAGCGTACGTGGGAGTGTCGTGGAGACCCAGTACTTC. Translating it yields CASSVRGSVVETQYF. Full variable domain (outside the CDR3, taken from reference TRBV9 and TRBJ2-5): DSGVTQTPKHLITATGQRVTLRCSPRSGDLSVYWYQQSLDQGLQFLIQYYNGEERAKGNILERFSAQQFPDLHSELNLSSLELGDSALYFCASSVRGSVVETQYFGPGTRLLVL.

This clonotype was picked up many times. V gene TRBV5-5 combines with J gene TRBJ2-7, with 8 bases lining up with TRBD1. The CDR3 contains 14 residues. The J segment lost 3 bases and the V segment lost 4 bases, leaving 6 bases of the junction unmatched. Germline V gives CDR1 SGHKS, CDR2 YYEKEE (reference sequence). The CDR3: CASSMDRVGYEQYF. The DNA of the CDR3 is TGTGCCAGCAGCATGGACAGGGTGGGCTACGAGCAGTACTTC.

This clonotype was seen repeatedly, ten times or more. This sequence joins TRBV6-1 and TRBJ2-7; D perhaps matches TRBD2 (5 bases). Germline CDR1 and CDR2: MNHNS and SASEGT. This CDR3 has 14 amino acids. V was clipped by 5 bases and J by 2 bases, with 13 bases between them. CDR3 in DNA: TGTGCCAGCAGTTTCTGGCAGGAGGCCTACGAGCAGTACTTC. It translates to CASSFWQEAYEQYF.

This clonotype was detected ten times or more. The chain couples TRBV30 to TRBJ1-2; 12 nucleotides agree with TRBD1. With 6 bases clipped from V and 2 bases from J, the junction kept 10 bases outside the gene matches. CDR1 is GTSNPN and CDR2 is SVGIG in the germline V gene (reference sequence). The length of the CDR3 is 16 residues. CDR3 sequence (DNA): TGTGCCTGCCCGGGACAGGGGGCCGAGGGAAACTATGGCTACACCTTC. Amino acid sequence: CACPGQGAEGNYGYTF.

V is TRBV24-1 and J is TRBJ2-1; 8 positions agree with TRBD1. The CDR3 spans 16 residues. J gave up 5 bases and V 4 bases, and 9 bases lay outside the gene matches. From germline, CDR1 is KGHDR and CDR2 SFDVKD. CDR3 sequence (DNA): TGTGCCACCAGTGACCCCCCAGGGGGCTTTAACAATGAGCAGTTCTTC. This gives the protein CATSDPPGGFNNEQFF.

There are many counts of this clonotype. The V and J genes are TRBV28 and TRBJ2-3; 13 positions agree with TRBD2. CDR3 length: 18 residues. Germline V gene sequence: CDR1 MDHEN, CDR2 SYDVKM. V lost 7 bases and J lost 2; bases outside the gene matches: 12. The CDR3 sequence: CASTLPPGLAGLTDTQYF. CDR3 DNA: TGTGCCAGCACTCTACCTCCGGGACTAGCGGGACTCACAGATACGCAGTATTTT.

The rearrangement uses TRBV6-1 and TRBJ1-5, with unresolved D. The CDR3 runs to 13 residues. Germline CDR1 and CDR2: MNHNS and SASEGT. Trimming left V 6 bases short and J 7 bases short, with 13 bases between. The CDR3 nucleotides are TGTGCCAGCAGGCTCTACGGAAGACAGCCCCAGCATTTT. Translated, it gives CASRLYGRQPQHF.

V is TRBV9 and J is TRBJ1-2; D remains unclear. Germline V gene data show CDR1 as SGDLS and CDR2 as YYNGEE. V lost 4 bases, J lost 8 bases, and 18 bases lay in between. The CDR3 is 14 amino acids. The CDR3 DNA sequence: TGTGCCAGCAGCTCCCCCAAAGGGCCTCGGGGCTACACCTTC. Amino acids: CASSSPKGPRGYTF.

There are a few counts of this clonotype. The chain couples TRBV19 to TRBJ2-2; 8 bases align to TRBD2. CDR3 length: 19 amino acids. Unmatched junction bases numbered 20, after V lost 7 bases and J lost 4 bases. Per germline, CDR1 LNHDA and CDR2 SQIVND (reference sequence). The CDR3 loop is CASKGRTLGSLAGTGELFF. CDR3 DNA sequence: TGTGCCAGTAAAGGCCGTACGCTAGGGTCTCTAGCGGGCACCGGGGAGCTGTTTTTT.

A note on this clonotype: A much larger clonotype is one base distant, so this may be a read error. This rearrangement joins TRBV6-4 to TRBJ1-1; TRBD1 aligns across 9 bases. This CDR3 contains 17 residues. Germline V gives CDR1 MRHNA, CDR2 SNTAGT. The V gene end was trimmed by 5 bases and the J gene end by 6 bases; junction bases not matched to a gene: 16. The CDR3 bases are TGTGCCAGCAGTTACCGGACAGGGGTTGGGGTAAAGGCTGAAGCTTTCTTT. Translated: CASSYRTGVGVKAEAFF.

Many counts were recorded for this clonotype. The CDR3 here is CASSLAYGPNNEQFF. The DNA of the CDR3 is TGTGCCAGCAGCTTAGCGTACGGACCCAACAATGAGCAGTTCTTC. The chain has TRBV7-8 and TRBJ2-1; D not certain. Per germline, CDR1 SGHVS and CDR2 FQNEAQ. This CDR3 contains 15 residues. V lost 0 bases, J lost 5 bases, and 11 bases lay in between.

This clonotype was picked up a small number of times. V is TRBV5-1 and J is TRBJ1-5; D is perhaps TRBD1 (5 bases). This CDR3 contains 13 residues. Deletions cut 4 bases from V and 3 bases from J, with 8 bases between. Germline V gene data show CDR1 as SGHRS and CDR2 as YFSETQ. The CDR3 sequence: CASSAGANQPQHF. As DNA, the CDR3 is TGCGCCAGCAGCGCCGGGGCCAATCAGCCCCAGCATTTT.

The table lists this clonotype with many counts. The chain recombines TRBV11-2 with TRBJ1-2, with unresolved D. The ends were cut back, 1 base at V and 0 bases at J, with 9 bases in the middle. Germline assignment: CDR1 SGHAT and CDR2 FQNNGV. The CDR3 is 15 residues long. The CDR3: CASSLVDIANYGYTF. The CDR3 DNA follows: TGTGCCAGCAGCTTAGTCGACATCGCTAACTATGGCTACACCTTC.

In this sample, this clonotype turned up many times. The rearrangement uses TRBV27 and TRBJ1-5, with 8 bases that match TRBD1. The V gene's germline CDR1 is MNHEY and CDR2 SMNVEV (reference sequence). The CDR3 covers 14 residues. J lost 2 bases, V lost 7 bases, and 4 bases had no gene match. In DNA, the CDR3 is TGTGCCAGCAAGCCGGACAGGGGCAATCAGCCCCAGCATTTT. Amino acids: CASKPDRGNQPQHF.

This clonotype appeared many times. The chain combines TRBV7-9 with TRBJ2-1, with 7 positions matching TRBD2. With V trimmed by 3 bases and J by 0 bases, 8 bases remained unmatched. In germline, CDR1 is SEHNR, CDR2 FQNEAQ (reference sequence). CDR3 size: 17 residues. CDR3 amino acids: CASSFPSSSGSYNEQFF. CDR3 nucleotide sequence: TGTGCCAGCAGCTTTCCCTCATCTAGCGGCTCCTACAATGAGCAGTTCTTC.

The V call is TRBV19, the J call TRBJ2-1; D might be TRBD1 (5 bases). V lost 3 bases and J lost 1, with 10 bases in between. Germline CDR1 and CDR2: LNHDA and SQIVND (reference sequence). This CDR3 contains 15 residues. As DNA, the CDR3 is TGTGCCAGTAGTATCAAGGGGCGGTCCTACAATGAGCAGTTCTTC. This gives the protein CASSIKGRSYNEQFF.

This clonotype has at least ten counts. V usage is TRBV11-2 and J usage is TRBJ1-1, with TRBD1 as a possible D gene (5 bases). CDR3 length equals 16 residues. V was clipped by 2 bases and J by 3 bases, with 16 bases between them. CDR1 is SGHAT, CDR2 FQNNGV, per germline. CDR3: CASSLIGLWGDTEAFF. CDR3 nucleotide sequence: TGTGCCAGCAGCTTAATCGGGCTTTGGGGGGACACTGAAGCTTTCTTT.

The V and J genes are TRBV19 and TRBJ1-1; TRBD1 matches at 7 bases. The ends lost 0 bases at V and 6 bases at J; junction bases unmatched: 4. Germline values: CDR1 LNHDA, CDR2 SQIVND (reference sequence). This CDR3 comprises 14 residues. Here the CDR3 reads CASSIEGTVSEAFF. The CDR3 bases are TGTGCCAGTAGTATAGAAGGGACAGTATCTGAAGCTTTCTTT.

The CDR3 DNA follows: TGCAGTGCTAGAGGCGTGGGACTCGATGCGGAGACCCAGTACTTC. It translates to CSARGVGLDAETQYF. The chain is built from TRBV20-1 and TRBJ2-5; D might be TRBD2 (6 bases). The CDR3 contains 15 residues. From germline, CDR1 is DFQATT and CDR2 SNEGSKA (reference sequence). Trimming stripped 1 base from V and 5 bases from J, with 17 bases between.

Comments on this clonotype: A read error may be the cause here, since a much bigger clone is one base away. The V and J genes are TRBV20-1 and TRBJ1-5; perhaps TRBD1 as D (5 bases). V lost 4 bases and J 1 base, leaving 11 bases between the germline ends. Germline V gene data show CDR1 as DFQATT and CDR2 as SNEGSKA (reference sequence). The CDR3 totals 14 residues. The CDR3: CSAKWTFSNQPQHF. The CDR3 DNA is TGCAGTGCTAAGTGGACATTCAGCAATCAGCCCCAGCATTTT.

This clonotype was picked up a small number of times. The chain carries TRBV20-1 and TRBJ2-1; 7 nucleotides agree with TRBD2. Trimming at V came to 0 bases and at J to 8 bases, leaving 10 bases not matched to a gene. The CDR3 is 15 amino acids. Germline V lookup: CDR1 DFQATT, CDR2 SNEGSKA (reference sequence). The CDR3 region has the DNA TGCAGTGCTAGAGATGGGGGGGGGGGAGGTTATGAGCAGTTCTTC. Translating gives CSARDGGGGGYEQFF.